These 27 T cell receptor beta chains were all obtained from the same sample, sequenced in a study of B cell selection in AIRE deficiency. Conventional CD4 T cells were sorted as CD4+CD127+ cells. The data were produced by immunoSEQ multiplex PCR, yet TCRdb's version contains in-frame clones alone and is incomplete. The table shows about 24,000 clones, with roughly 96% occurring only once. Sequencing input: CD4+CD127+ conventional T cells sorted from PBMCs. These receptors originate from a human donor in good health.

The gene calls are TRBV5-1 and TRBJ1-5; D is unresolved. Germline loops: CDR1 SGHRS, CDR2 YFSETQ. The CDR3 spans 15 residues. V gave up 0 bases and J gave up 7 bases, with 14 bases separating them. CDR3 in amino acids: CASSLAGGEGQPQHF. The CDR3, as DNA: TGCGCCAGCAGCTTGGCCGGCGGGGAGGGACAGCCCCAGCATTTT.

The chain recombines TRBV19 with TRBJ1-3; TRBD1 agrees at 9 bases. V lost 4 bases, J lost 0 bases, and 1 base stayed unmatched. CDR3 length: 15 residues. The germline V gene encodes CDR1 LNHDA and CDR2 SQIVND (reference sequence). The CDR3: CASSNRGPSGNTIYF. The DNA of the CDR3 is TGTGCCAGTAGTAACAGGGGGCCCTCTGGAAACACCATATATTTT.

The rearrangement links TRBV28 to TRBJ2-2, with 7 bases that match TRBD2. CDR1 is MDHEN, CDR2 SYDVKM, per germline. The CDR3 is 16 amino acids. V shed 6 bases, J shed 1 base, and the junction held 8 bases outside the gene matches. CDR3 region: CASSSRGGENTGELFF. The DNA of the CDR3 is TGTGCCAGCAGCTCACGTGGGGGGGAGAACACCGGGGAGCTGTTTTTT.

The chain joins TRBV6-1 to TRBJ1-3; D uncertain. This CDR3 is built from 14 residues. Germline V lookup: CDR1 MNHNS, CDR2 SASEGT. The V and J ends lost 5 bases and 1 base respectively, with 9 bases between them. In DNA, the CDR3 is TGTGCCAGCAGTTATTCGGGGTCTGGAAACACCATATATTTT. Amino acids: CASSYSGSGNTIYF.

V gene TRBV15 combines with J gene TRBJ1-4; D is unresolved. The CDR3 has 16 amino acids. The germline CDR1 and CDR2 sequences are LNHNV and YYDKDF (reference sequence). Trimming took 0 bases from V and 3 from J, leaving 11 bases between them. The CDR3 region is CATSRDLGGSNEKLFF. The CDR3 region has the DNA TGTGCCACCAGCAGAGATCTCGGAGGGTCTAATGAAAAACTGTTTTTT. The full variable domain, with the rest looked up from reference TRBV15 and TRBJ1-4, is DAMVIQNPRYQVTQFGKPVTLSCSQTLNHNVMYWYQQKSSQAPKLLFHYYDKDFNNEADTPDNFQSRRPNTSFCFLDIRSPGLGDTAMYLCATSRDLGGSNEKLFFGSGTQLSVL.

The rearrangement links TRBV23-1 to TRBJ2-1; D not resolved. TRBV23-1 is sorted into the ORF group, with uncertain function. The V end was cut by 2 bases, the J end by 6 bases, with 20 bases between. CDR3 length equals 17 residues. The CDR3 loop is CASSQLPGPPPPNEQFF. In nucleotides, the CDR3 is TGCGCCAGCAGTCAACTACCGGGCCCTCCGCCCCCCAATGAGCAGTTCTTC.

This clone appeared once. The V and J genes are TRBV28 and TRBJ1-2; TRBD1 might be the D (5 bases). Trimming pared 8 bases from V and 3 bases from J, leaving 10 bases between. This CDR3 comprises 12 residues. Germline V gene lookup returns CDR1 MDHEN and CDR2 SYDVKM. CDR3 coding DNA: TGTGCCAGCCGGTGGGGGGACTATGGCTACACCTTC. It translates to CASRWGDYGYTF.

In DNA, the CDR3 is TGCGCCAGCAGCTTGAGGAGGGGAGAAGATACGCAGTATTTT. Translation: CASSLRRGEDTQYF. This rearrangement joins TRBV5-1 to TRBJ2-3; a possible D gene is TRBD2 (6 bases). CDR3 size: 14 residues. The V end lost 1 base, the J end lost 5 bases, and 11 bases lay between the germline ends. The germline V gene encodes CDR1 SGHRS and CDR2 YFSETQ.

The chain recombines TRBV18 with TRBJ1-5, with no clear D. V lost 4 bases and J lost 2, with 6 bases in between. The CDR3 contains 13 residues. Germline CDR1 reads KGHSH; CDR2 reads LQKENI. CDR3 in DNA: TGTGCCAGCTCACGGGATGGCAATCAGCCCCAGCATTTT. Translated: CASSRDGNQPQHF.

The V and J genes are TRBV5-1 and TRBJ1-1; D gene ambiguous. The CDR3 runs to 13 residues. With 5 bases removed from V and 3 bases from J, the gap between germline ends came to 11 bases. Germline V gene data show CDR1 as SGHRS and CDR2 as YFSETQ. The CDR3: CASRLRVDTEAFF. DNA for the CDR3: TGCGCCAGCAGGTTGAGGGTTGACACTGAAGCTTTCTTT.

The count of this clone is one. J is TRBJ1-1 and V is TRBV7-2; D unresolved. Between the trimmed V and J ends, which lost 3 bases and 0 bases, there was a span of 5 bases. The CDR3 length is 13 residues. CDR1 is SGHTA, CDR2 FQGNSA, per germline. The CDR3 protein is CASSFDMNTEAFF. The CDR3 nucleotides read TGTGCCAGCAGCTTTGACATGAACACTGAAGCTTTCTTT.

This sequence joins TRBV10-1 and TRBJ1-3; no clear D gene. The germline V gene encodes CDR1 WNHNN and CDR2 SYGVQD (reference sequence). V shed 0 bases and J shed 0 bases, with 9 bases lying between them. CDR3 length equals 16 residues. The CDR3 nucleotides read TGCGCCAGCAGTGAGTCGGGCACCAGCTCTGGAAACACCATATATTTT. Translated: CASSESGTSSGNTIYF.

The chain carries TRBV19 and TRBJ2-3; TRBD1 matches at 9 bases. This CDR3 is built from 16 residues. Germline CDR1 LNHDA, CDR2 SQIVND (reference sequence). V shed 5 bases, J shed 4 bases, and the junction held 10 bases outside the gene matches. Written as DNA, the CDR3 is TGTGCCAGTAGTTATTCCGGGACAGGGCGGCCAGATACGCAGTATTTT. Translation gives CASSYSGTGRPDTQYF.

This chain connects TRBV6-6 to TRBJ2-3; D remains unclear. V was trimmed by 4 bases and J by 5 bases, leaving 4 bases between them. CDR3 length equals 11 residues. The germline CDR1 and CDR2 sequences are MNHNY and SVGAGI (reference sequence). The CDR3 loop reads CASSSRDTQYF. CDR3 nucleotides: TGTGCCAGCAGTTCGAGAGATACGCAGTATTTT.

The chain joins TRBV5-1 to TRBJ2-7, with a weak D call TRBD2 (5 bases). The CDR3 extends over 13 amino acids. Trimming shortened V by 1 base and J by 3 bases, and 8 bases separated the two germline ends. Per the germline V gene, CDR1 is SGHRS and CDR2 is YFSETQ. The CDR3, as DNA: TGCGCCAGCAGCTTGAGGGAGAACTACGAGCAGTACTTC. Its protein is CASSLRENYEQYF.

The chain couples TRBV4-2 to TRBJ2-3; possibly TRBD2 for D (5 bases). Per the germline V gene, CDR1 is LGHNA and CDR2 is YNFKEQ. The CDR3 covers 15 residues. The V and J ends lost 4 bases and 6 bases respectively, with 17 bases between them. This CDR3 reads CASSPIGLAYDTQYF. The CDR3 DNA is TGTGCCAGCAGCCCCATAGGACTTGCGTATGATACGCAGTATTTT.

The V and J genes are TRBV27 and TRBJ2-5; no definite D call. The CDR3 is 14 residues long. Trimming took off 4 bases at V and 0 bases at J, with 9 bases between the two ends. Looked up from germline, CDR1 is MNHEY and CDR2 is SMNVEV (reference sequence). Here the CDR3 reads CASSYPLHQETQYF. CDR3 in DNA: TGTGCCAGCAGTTATCCCCTCCACCAAGAGACCCAGTACTTC.

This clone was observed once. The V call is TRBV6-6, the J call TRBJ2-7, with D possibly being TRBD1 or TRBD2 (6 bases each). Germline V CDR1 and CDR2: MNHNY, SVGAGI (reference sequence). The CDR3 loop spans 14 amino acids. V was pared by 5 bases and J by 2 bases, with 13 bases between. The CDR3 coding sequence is TGTGCCAGCAGTATGACAGGAGGGGCCTACGAGCAGTACTTC. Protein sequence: CASSMTGGAYEQYF.

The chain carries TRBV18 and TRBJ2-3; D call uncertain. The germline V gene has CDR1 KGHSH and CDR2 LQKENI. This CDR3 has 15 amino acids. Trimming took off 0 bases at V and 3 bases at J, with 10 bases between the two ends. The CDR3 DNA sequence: TGTGCCAGCTCACCACCGGGAACGTCGACAGATACGCAGTATTTT. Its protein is CASSPPGTSTDTQYF.

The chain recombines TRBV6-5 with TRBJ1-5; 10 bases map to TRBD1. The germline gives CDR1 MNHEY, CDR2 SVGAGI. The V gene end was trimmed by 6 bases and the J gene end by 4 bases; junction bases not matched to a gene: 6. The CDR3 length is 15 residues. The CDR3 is CASRLTGGENQPQHF. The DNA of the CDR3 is TGTGCCAGCAGGCTGACAGGGGGCGAGAATCAGCCCCAGCATTTT.

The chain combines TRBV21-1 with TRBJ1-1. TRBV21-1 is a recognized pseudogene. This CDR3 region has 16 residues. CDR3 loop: CQQLRHSYTIHTEAFF. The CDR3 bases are TGCCAGCAGTTGAGACATAGCTACACAATTCACACTGAAGCTTTCTTT.

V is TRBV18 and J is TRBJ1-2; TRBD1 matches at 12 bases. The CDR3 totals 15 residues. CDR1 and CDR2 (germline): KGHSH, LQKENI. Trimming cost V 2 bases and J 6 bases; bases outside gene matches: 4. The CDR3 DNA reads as TGTGCCAGCTCACCAGGGACAGGGGGCATCGATGGCTACACCTTC. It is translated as CASSPGTGGIDGYTF.

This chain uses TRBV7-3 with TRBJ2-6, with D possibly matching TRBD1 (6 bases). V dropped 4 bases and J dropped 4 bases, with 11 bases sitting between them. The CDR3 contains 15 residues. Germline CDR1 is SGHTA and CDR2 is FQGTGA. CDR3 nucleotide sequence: TGTGCCAGCAGCTCAGGGGTGGCCGGGGCCAACGTCCTGACTTTC. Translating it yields CASSSGVAGANVLTF. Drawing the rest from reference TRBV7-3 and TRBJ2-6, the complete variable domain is GAGVSQTPSNKVTEKGKYVELRCDPISGHTALYWYRQSLGQGPEFLIYFQGTGAADDSGLPNDRFFAVRPEGSVSTLKIQRTERGDSAVYLCASSSGVAGANVLTFGAGSRLTVL.

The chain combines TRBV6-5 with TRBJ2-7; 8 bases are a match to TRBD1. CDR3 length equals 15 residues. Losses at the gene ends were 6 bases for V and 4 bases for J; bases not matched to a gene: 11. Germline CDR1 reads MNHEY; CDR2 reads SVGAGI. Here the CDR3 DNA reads TGTGCCAGCAGAATCGACAGGGGCTCCGGGTACGAGCAGTACTTC. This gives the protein CASRIDRGSGYEQYF.

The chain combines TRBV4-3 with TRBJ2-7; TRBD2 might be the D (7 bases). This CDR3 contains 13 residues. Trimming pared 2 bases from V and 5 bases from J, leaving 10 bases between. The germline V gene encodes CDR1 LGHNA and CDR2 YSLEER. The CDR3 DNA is TGCGCCAGCAGCCAAAGAGGGGGGGACGAGCAGTACTTC. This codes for CASSQRGGDEQYF.

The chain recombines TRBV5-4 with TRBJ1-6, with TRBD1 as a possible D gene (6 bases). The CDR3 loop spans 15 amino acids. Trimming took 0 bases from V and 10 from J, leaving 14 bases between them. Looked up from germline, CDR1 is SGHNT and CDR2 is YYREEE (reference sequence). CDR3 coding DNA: TGTGCCAGCAGCTTGGCCACAGGGATGGGCTCACCCCTCCACTTT. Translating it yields CASSLATGMGSPLHF.

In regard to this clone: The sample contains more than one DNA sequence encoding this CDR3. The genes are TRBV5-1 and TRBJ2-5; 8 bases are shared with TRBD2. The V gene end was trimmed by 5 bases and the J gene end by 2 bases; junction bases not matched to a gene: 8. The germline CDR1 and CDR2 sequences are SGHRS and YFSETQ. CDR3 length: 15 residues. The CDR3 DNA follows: TGCGCCAGCAGTTTAGCGGGGACGGGGCAAGAGACCCAGTACTTC. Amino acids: CASSLAGTGQETQYF.